The rows below give T cell receptor beta chains drawn from one sample of a study of T-cell reconstitution after alpha-beta-depleted transplantation in children. TCRdb reprocessed the PCR reads with MiXCR, giving one entry per CDR3 protein. This table holds 610,000 or so distinct CDR3 sequences, 27% found once. The material sequenced was PBMCs, taken before TCRalphabeta/CD19-depleted stem cell transplant. These receptors all come from a boy under two years old with Wiskott-Aldrich syndrome, due to receive a stem cell transplant. Both conserved end residues are part of each CDR3.

v_call: TRBV7-9; j_call: TRBJ1-4; cdr3_aa: CASSFDTLTNEKLFF
v_call: TRBV30; j_call: TRBJ1-2; cdr3_aa: CAWDRQGYGYTF
v_call: TRBV7-9; j_call: TRBJ1-2; cdr3_aa: CASSLAASYGYTF
v_call: TRBV6-5; j_call: TRBJ2-1; cdr3_aa: CASSPEGPTSGRAPYNEQFF
v_call: TRBV7-8; j_call: TRBJ2-5; cdr3_aa: CASSAGLSSGTEETQYF
v_call: TRBV3-1; j_call: TRBJ1-5; cdr3_aa: CASSQGGQGASNQPQHF
v_call: TRBV29-1; j_call: TRBJ1-1; cdr3_aa: CSVGIGQYTEAFF
v_call: TRBV11-2; j_call: TRBJ2-1; cdr3_aa: CASSLGRVAAYNEQFF
v_call: TRBV20-1; j_call: TRBJ2-7; cdr3_aa: CSARDWRARGNYEQYF
v_call: TRBV7-9; j_call: TRBJ1-1; cdr3_aa: CASSGIMNTEAFF
v_call: TRBV29-1; j_call: TRBJ2-3; cdr3_aa: CSVEVSGRALDTQYF
v_call: TRBV18; j_call: TRBJ2-7; cdr3_aa: CASSPIGQNLRHEQYF
v_call: TRBV7-2; j_call: TRBJ2-1; cdr3_aa: CASSFLSLADYNEQFF
v_call: TRBV6-1; j_call: TRBJ2-3; cdr3_aa: CASRDPPGDTQYF
v_call: TRBV10-3; j_call: TRBJ2-1; cdr3_aa: CAISVREQGDGEQFF
v_call: TRBV5-4; j_call: TRBJ2-3; cdr3_aa: CASREGPPDTDTQYF
v_call: TRBV5-5; j_call: TRBJ2-5; cdr3_aa: CASSLGTPRRLDPQYF
v_call: TRBV6-5; j_call: TRBJ2-3; cdr3_aa: CASSYSGLAGVSDTQYF
v_call: TRBV6-5; j_call: TRBJ2-3; cdr3_aa: CASSYRGDTDTQYF
v_call: TRBV12-3/TRBV12-4; j_call: TRBJ1-5; cdr3_aa: CASSLGRGANQPQHF
v_call: TRBV9; j_call: TRBJ2-1; cdr3_aa: CASSTRGGYNEQFF
v_call: TRBV18; j_call: TRBJ2-1; cdr3_aa: CASSPPTRGSYNEQFF
v_call: TRBV11-1; j_call: TRBJ2-5; cdr3_aa: CASSPRESQETQYF
v_call: TRBV10-3; j_call: TRBJ2-5; cdr3_aa: CAIMIRTGSSGRETQYF
v_call: TRBV3-1; j_call: TRBJ2-5; cdr3_aa: CASRHIQETQYF